This T cell receptor beta chain stems from a study of a mutant IDH1 vaccine in newly diagnosed glioma. Study in general: Patients began vaccination 4-6 weeks after radiotherapy alone, or with temozolomide cycles. Study-wide results and limits: Pseudoprogression showed no apparent link to changes in top peripheral T cell clonotypes.

The CDR3 has 10 amino acids. CDR1 SEHNR and CDR2 FQNEAQ come from the germline V gene (reference sequence). Trimming shortened V by 6 bases and J by 4 bases, and 3 bases separated the two germline ends. This clone is deemed medium-sized. Its antigen is undetermined. The time point was: week 5, during vaccination. Each dose delivered 300 ug of mutant IDH1 20-mer peptide subcutaneously with imiquimod. Here immunoSEQ multiplex PCR was the method, and the copy in TCRdb shows in-frame clones only, minus some. This sample has 30,000 to 45,000 clones; approximately 90% occur once, and the top ten carry around 2.5%.

The chain has TRBV7-9 and TRBJ1-1; D call uncertain. The sample was PBMCs, taken from a glioma patient whose treatment included an IDH1 peptide vaccine. The receptor was derived from a man aged 50-59 years with glioma. The CDR3 DNA reads as TGTGCCAGCAGGTCCACTGAAGCTTTCTTT. Translating it yields CASRSTEAFF.